This record concerns one T cell receptor beta chain sequence. What it binds is unknown. TCRdb re-called the reads through MiXCR, storing one row per CDR3 protein. The data contain some 920,000 distinct CDR3 sequences, around 31% of them seen just once; the ten biggest clones take up about 14%. V lost 1 base and J lost 5, with 11 bases in between. CDR1 and CDR2 from the germline V gene are LGHNA and YSLEER. The CDR3 extends over 14 amino acids. The data originate from a study of T cell repertoires in cytomegalovirus infection. Notes on the study in general: Identification of carriers of CMV plus the relevant HLA was achieved through cumulative public TCR beta family frequency. Clonotypes of TCR beta that were HLA-C-restricted and CMV-specific dominated the ex vivo response.

This receptor was taken from a human donor in good health (CMV status not recorded). Some clones in this sample may be carry-over from other donors' samples. The V and J genes are TRBV4-3 and TRBJ2-5; D call uncertain. Specimen: cultured CD8+ T cells from PBMCs, collected from culture after CMV antigen stimulation. The CDR3 nucleotides read TGCGCCAGCAGCCAAGGACATCTCGGGGAGACCCAGTACTTC. Protein product: CASSQGHLGETQYF.